The present TCR beta chain was sequenced within a study of T-cell reconstitution after alpha-beta-depleted transplantation in children listed by TCRdb under 2016. About the full investigation: The study quantitatively tracked T-cell immune reconstitution after TCRalphabeta/CD19-depleted allogeneic hematopoietic cell transplantation in children using TCR repertoire profiling.

Library preparation was by PCR. Sequencing was performed on an Illumina HiSeq 2500. Molecular barcoding was employed in the preparation of TCR libraries, with unique molecular identifiers being used to normalize TCRbeta repertoire quantification. In TCRdb, the public reads were trimmed at Q25 with fastp and aligned with MiXCR, with productive beta chains retained. Records with the same CDR3 protein are collapsed into one entry carrying the most frequent genes and DNA. For this sample there are some 340,000 distinct CDR3 sequences; about a tenth appear just once. Roughly 2.5% of the sample belongs to the ten largest clones. Turning to this clonotype: Its antigen remains undetermined. Per-base quality was not reported, and no clone a single base away is much larger than it.

The sequencing here drew on PBMCs from the stem cell graft donor, taken from the stem cell graft. The receptor was isolated from a human donor who donated a stem cell graft to a child with acute lymphoblastic leukemia.

CDR3 region: CASSLDLAGSETQYF. The base sequence is TGTGCCAGCAGTTTAGACCTAGCGGGATCAGAGACCCAGTACTTC. The sequence is built from TRBV28 and TRBJ2-5, and 9 bases in between align with TRBD2. The CDR3, cysteine through phenylalanine, is 15 amino acids long. The DNA shown is the 45-base CDR3, in frame from base 1. The germline V gene yields MDHEN for CDR1 and SYDVKM for CDR2. Relative to germline, V is missing 2 bases and J is missing 4 bases, with 5 bases of the junction outside any gene match.